This T cell receptor beta chain originates from a study of T cell repertoires and HLA-DP antigens. The overall study: DNA input averaged about 200 ng in sorted CD137+CD4+ and 1,200 ng in pre-culture CD4+. General study points: Previously undetected clones averaged approximately 34% and 48% against the two alleles respectively.

Primers targeted 54 TRBV and 13 TRBJ segments. Some clones are missing from TCRdb's copy, which holds only in-frame ones; the method was immunoSEQ multiplex PCR. The sample includes approximately 110,000 clones, nearly 95% seen only once; the top ten take under 0.35%. Negative selection yielded untouched CD4+ T cells of average about 98% purity. Trimming pared 4 bases from V and 4 bases from J, leaving 14 bases between. The length of the CDR3 is 14 residues. Germline CDR1 is MNHEY and CDR2 is SVGAGI. Remarks on this clone: Its matching antigen is unknown.

This TCR came from a woman aged 18-35 years in good health and CMV-seronegative. The sample consisted of CD4+ T cells from PBMCs. The chain links TRBV6-5 to TRBJ2-7, with D maybe TRBD1 (7 bases). The CDR3 DNA is TGTGCCAGCAGTTCGCAGGGGGGCGGTTACGAGCAGTACTTC. It is translated as CASSSQGGGYEQYF.